The 5 T cell receptor beta chains below all came from one sample that was sequenced in a study of blood T cell repertoires in COVID-19. Sequenced by immunoSEQ multiplex PCR; TCRdb stores in-frame clones only, minus some. The sample consists of 240,000 or so clones, around 86% of them appearing once. Sequencing was performed on peripheral blood. The receptors here all came from a woman aged 25 to 45 who had recovered from COVID-19.

The V gene is TRBV9, the J gene TRBJ2-5; weak D call: TRBD2 (6 bases). Deletions cut 4 bases from V and 0 bases from J, with 13 bases between. The CDR3 loop spans 15 amino acids. Germline-derived CDR1 and CDR2 are SGDLS and YYNGEE. This CDR3 reads CASSNGPGDQETQYF. Here the CDR3 DNA reads TGTGCCAGCAGCAATGGCCCGGGGGACCAAGAGACCCAGTACTTC.

This clone was seen more than once but under ten times. The chain carries TRBV5-6 and TRBJ1-1; no reliable D call. V was pared by 2 bases and J by 1 base, with 6 bases between. CDR1 is SGHDT, CDR2 YYEEEE, per germline. The CDR3 has 13 residues. CDR3 loop: CASSFNRNTEAFF. In DNA form, the CDR3 reads TGTGCCAGCAGCTTCAACAGGAACACTGAAGCTTTCTTT.

The chain has TRBV7-6 and TRBJ1-2, with TRBD1 matching over 9 bases. This CDR3 region has 14 residues. The V gene end was trimmed by 5 bases and the J gene end by 5 bases; junction bases not matched to a gene: 6. Germline CDR1 SGHVS, CDR2 FNYEAQ. CDR3 sequence: CASSPTGGGYGYTF. The CDR3 region has the DNA TGTGCCAGCAGCCCCACAGGGGGCGGGTATGGCTACACCTTC.

This clone was detected once. V usage is TRBV19 and J usage is TRBJ2-2; D uncertain. Trimming removed 5 bases at V and 6 bases at J, with 7 bases between. CDR1 is LNHDA and CDR2 is SQIVND in the germline V gene (reference sequence). This CDR3 region has 12 residues. The CDR3 coding sequence is TGTGCCAGTAGTGGTGCGCCCGGGGAGCTGTTTTTT. This translates into CASSGAPGELFF.

This chain connects TRBV7-6 to TRBJ2-7, with 10 bases fitting TRBD2. The germline V gene encodes CDR1 SGHVS and CDR2 FNYEAQ. The J segment lost 4 bases and the V segment lost 5 bases, leaving 5 bases of the junction unmatched. The CDR3 spans 14 residues. The CDR3 reads CASSGSGGTYEQYF. The CDR3 DNA follows: TGTGCCAGCAGCGGTAGCGGGGGGACATACGAGCAGTACTTC.